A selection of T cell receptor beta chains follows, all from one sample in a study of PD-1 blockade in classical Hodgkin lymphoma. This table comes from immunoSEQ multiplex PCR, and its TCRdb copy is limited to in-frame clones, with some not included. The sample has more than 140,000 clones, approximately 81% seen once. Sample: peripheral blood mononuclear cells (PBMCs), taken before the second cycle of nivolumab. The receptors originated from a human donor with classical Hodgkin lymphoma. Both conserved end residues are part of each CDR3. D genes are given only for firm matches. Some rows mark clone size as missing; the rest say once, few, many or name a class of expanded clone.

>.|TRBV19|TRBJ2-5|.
CASSNDWLETQYF
TGTGCCAGTAGTAACGACTGGCTGGAGACCCAGTACTTC
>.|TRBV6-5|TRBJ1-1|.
CASSDSGNTEAFF
TGTGCCAGCAGCGACAGTGGGAACACTGAAGCTTTCTTT
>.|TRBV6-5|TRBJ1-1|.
CASSKAGPMNTEAFF
TGTGCCAGCTCCAAAGCGGGGCCTATGAACACTGAAGCTTTCTTT
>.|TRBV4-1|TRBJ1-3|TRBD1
CASSQDDRPPDRAHSGNTIYF
TGCGCCAGCAGCCAAGATGATCGGCCGCCCGACAGGGCCCACTCTGGAAACACCATATATTTT
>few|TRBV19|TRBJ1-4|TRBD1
CASSMVEVIGQADEKLFF
TGTGCCAGTAGTATGGTAGAGGTAATAGGACAGGCGGATGAAAAACTGTTTTTT
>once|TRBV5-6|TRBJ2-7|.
CASSSLGYEQYF
TGTGCCAGCAGCTCTCTAGGCTACGAGCAGTACTTC
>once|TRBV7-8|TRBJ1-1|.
CASRQTWNTEAFF
TGTGCCAGCAGACAAACTTGGAACACTGAAGCTTTCTTT
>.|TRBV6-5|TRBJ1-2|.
CASSYGMGEWVGYTF
TGTGCCAGCAGTTACGGAATGGGGGAATGGGTTGGCTACACCTTC
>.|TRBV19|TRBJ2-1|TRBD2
CASSVLAGGSSYNEQFF
TGTGCCAGTAGTGTTCTAGCGGGAGGGAGCTCCTACAATGAGCAGTTCTTC
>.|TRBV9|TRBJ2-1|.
CASSVGSYNEQFF
TGTGCCAGCAGCGTAGGAAGTTACAATGAGCAGTTCTTC
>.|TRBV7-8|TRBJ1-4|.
CASSLSQFNEKLFF
TGTGCCAGCAGCTTAAGTCAGTTTAATGAAAAACTGTTTTTT
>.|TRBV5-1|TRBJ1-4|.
CASSFRATNEKLFF
TGCGCCAGCAGCTTTCGGGCAACTAATGAAAAACTGTTTTTT
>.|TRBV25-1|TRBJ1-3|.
CASSGAGQGSGNTIYF
TGTGCCAGCAGTGGGGCAGGGCAGGGCTCTGGAAACACCATATATTTT
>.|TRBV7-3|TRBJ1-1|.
CASSREAGTVGTEAFF
TGTGCCAGCAGCCGAGAGGCCGGGACGGTTGGAACTGAAGCTTTCTTT
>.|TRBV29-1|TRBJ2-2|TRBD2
CSVERAGGRTGELFF
TGCAGCGTTGAAAGAGCGGGGGGCCGCACCGGGGAGCTGTTTTTT
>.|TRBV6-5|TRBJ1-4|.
CASRLTGRSNEKLFF
TGTGCCAGCAGGCTTACAGGGAGGTCTAATGAAAAACTGTTTTTT
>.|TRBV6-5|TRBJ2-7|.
CASSYSSQAFNYEQYF
TGTGCCAGCAGTTACTCGTCCCAGGCCTTTAACTACGAGCAGTACTTC
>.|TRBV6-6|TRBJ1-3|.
CASRSGMFSGNTIYF
TGTGCCAGCAGAAGCGGGATGTTCTCTGGAAACACCATATATTTT
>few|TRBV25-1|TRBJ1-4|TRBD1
CASSDRDRGLNEKLFF
TGTGCCAGCAGTGACCGGGACAGGGGCCTAAATGAAAAACTGTTTTTT
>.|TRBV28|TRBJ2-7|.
CASRERTYEQYF
TGTGCCAGCCGCGAGCGCACATACGAGCAGTACTTC
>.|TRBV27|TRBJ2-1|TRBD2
CASSRLAGGSNEQFF
TGTGCCAGCAGTCGCCTAGCGGGAGGTTCCAATGAGCAGTTCTTC
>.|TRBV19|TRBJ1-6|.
CASSTRDTLGGSPLHF
TGTGCCAGTAGTACCCGCGACACCCTGGGAGGTTCACCCCTCCACTTT
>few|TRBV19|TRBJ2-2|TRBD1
CASSATGTANTGELFF
TGTGCCAGTAGTGCAACCGGGACAGCGAACACCGGGGAGCTGTTTTTT
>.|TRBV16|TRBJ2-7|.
CASSQWREQYF
TGTGCCAGCAGCCAATGGCGGGAGCAGTACTTC
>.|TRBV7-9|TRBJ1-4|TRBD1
CASRTTTGERSEKLFF
TGTGCCAGCAGAACCACGACAGGGGAGAGATCTGAAAAACTGTTTTTT
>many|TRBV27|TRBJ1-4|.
CASTSLDGVTNEKLFF
TGTGCCAGCACCTCGCTCGACGGTGTGACTAATGAAAAACTGTTTTTT
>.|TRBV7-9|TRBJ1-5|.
CASSLIGRGNQPQHF
TGTGCCAGCAGCTTAATCGGTAGGGGCAATCAGCCCCAGCATTTT
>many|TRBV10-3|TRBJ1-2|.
CAISDAGRLSSYGYTF
TGTGCCATCAGTGACGCGGGACGGTTGAGTAGCTATGGCTACACCTTC
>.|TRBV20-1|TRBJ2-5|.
CSARKETQYF
TGCAGTGCTAGGAAAGAGACCCAGTACTTC
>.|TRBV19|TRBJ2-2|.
CASSIGTGVLSTGELFF
TGTGCCAGTAGTATAGGGACTGGGGTTTTGAGCACCGGGGAGCTGTTTTTT
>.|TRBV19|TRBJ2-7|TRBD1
CASRGQGAYEQYF
TGTGCCAGTAGGGGACAGGGGGCCTACGAGCAGTACTTC
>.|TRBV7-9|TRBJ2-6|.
CASSFYGSGANVLTF
TGTGCCAGCAGCTTCTATGGCTCTGGGGCCAACGTCCTGACTTTC
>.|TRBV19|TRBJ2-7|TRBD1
CASRDGQGDSYEQYF
TGTGCCAGTAGGGACGGACAGGGTGACTCCTACGAGCAGTACTTC
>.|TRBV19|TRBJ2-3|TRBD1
CASIRAHGTGDVTQYF
TGTGCCAGTATTCGTGCCCACGGGACAGGGGATGTTACGCAGTATTTT
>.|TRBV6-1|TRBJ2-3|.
CASSVLPNPDTQYF
TGTGCCAGCAGTGTCCTCCCGAATCCAGATACGCAGTATTTT
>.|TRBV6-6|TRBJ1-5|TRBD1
CASSRDRGQDQPQHF
TGTGCCAGCAGCCGAGACAGGGGGCAGGATCAGCCCCAGCATTTT
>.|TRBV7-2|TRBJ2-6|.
CASSLGLGNSGANVLTF
TGTGCCAGCAGCTTGGGACTGGGAAACTCTGGGGCCAACGTCCTGACTTTC
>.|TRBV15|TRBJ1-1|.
CATSSTPGAGNTEAFF
TGTGCCACCAGCAGTACCCCTGGGGCGGGCAACACTGAAGCTTTCTTT
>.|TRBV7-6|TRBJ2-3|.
CASSLAGPGPTDTQYF
TGTGCCAGCAGCTTAGCCGGGCCGGGGCCCACAGATACGCAGTATTTT
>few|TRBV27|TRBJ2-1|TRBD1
CASILYLTPGGYNEQFF
TGTGCCAGCATACTCTACCTTACTCCAGGGGGCTACAATGAGCAGTTCTTC
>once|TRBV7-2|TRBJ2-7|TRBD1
CASSPNPGTAFEQYF
TGTGCCAGCAGCCCTAACCCCGGGACAGCGTTTGAGCAGTACTTC
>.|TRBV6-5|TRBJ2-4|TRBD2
CASSYPGGAGGIQYF
TGTGCCAGCAGTTACCCCGGGGGGGCGGGCGGCATTCAGTACTTC
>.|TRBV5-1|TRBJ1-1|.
CASSLALLLNTEAFF
TGCGCCAGCAGCTTGGCTCTCTTGTTGAACACTGAAGCTTTCTTT
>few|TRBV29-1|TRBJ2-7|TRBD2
CSANRGESYEQYF
TGCAGCGCCAACCGGGGGGAGAGCTACGAGCAGTACTTC
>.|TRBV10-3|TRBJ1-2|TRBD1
CAISQDRGYGYTF
TGTGCCATCAGCCAGGACAGGGGGTATGGCTACACCTTC
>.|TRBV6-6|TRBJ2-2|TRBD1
CASRIRTGDRGELFF
TGTGCCAGCAGGATTCGGACAGGGGATCGTGGGGAGCTGTTTTTT
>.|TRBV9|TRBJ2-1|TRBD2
CASSVEGLAGVISSYNEQFF
TGTGCCAGCAGCGTAGAGGGACTAGCGGGGGTGATCAGCTCCTACAATGAGCAGTTCTTC
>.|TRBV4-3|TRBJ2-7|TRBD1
CASSQERDRGGEQYF
TGCGCCAGCAGCCAAGAGAGGGACAGGGGGGGGGAGCAGTACTTC
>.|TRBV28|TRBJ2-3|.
CASSLIPGAGTDTQYF
TGTGCCAGCAGTTTGATTCCGGGGGCTGGCACAGATACGCAGTATTTT
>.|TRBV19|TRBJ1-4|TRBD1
CASSASTGGNEKLFF
TGTGCCAGTAGTGCCTCGACAGGGGGCAATGAAAAACTGTTTTTT
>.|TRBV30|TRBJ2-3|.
CAWGTTPSTDTQYF
TGTGCCTGGGGGACAACCCCTAGCACAGATACGCAGTATTTT
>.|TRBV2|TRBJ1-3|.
CASTPGDTIYF
TGTGCCAGCACCCCAGGGGATACCATATATTTT
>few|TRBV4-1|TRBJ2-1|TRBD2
CASSQPGTSGRQFF
TGCGCCAGCAGCCAACCCGGGACTAGCGGGCGTCAGTTCTTC
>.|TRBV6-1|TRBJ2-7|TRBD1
CASRWGQGAYEQYF
TGTGCCAGCAGGTGGGGACAGGGGGCTTACGAGCAGTACTTC